This record covers a single T cell receptor beta chain. The antigen is not known. Premalignant or tumor cells were enriched by macro-dissection after pathologic assessment. The sample originates from a study of immune evolution from preneoplasia to lung adenocarcinoma. Notes on the study in general: Later-stage lesions appeared to have more T cells, more diversity, less clonality.

The CDR3 runs to 11 residues. V was trimmed by 5 bases and J by 4 bases, leaving 6 bases between them. Germline V gene lookup returns CDR1 MDHEN and CDR2 SYDVKM. Using immunoSEQ multiplex PCR, the repertoire was profiled, and TCRdb retains in-frame clones only, with some absent. Of some 9,200 clones in the sample, approximately 83% were seen once. This sequence joins TRBV28 and TRBJ2-7; D call uncertain. The sequenced material came from FFPE minimally invasive lung adenocarcinoma tissue. This TCR was recovered from a person aged 70 to 85 with lung adenocarcinoma. The CDR3 sequence: CASSGEYEQYF. CDR3 sequence (DNA): TGTGCCAGCAGTGGGGAATACGAGCAGTACTTC.